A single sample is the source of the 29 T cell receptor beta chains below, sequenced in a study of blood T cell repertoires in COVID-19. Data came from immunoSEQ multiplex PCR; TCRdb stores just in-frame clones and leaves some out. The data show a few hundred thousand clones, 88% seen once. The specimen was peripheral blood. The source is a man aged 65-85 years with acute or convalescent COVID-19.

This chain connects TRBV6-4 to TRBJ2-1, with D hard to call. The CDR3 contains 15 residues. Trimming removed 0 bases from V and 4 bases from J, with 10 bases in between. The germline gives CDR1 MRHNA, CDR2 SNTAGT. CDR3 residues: CASSDSATEYNEQFF. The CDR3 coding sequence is TGTGCCAGCAGTGACTCTGCGACGGAGTACAATGAGCAGTTCTTC.

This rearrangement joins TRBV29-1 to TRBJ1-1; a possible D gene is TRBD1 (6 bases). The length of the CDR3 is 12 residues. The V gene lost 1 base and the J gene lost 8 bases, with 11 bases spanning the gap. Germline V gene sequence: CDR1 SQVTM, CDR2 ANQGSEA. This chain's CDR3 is CSVEGGRGEAFF. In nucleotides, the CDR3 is TGCAGCGTTGAAGGGGGCAGGGGCGAAGCTTTCTTT.

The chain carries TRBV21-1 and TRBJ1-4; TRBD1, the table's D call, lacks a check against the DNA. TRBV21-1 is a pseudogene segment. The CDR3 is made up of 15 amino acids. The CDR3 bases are TGTGCCAGCAGCACGAGGACAGGCACAGATGAAAAACTGTTTTTT. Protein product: CASSTRTGTDEKLFF.

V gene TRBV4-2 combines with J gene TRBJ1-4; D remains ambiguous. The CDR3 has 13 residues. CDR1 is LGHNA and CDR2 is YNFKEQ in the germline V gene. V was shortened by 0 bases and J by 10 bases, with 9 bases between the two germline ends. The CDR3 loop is CASSQDRAGKLFF. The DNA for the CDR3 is TGTGCCAGCAGCCAAGATCGGGCGGGAAAACTGTTTTTT.

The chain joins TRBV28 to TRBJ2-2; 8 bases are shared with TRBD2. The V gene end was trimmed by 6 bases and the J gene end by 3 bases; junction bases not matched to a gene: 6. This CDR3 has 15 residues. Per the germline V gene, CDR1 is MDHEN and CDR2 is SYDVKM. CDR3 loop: CASSVGTRDTGELFF. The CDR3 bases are TGTGCCAGCAGCGTCGGGACTAGAGACACCGGGGAGCTGTTTTTT.

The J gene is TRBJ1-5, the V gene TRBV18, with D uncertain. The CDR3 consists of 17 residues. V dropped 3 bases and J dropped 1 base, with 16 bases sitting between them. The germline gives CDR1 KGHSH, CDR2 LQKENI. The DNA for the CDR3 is TGTGCCAGCTCACCTATCGGCCTCGAGGGCAGCAATCAGCCCCAGCATTTT. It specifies CASSPIGLEGSNQPQHF.

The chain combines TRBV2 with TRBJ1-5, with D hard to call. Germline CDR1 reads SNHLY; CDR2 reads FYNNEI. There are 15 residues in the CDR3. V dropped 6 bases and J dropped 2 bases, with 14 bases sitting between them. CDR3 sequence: CASSPDSLGNQPQHF. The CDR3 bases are TGTGCCAGCAGCCCAGACTCCCTGGGCAATCAGCCCCAGCATTTT.

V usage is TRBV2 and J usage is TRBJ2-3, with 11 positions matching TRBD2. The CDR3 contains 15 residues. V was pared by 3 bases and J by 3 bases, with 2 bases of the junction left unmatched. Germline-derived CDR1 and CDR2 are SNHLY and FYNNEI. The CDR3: CASSEGLAVTDTQYF. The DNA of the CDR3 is TGTGCCAGCAGTGAGGGACTAGCGGTGACAGATACGCAGTATTTT.

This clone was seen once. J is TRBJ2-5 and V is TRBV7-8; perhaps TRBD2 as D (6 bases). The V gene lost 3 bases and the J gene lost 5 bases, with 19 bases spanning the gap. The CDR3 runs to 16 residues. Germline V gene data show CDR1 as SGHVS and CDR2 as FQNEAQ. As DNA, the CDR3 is TGTGCCAGCAGCTTGGAGGGCCGGATAGTCGGGGAGACCCAGTACTTC. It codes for CASSLEGRIVGETQYF.

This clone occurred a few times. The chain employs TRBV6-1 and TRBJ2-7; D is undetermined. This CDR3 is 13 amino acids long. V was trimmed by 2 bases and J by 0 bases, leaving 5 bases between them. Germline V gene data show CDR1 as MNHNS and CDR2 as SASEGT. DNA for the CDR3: TGTGCCAGCAGTGAACAGGTCTCCTACGAGCAGTACTTC. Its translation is CASSEQVSYEQYF.

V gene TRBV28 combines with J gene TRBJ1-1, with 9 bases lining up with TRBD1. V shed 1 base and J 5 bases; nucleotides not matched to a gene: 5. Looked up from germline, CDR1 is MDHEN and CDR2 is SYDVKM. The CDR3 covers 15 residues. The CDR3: CASSLFGTGRTEAFF. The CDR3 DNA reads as TGTGCCAGCAGTTTATTCGGGACAGGGAGGACTGAAGCTTTCTTT. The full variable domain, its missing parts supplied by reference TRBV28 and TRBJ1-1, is DVKVTQSSRYLVKRTGEKVFLECVQDMDHENMFWYRQDPGLGLRLIYFSYDVKMKEKGDIPEGYSVSREKKERFSLILESASTNQTSMYLCASSLFGTGRTEAFFGQGTRLTVV.

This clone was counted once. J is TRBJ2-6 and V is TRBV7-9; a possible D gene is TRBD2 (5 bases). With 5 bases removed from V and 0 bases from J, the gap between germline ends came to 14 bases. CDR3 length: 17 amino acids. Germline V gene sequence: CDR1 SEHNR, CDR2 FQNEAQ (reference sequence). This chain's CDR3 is CASSDSVGDSGANVLTF. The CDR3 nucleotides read TGTGCCAGCAGCGACTCAGTCGGGGACTCTGGGGCCAACGTCCTGACTTTC. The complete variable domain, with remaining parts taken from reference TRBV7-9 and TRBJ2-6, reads DTGVSQNPRHKITKRGQNVTFRCDPISEHNRLYWYRQTLGQGPEFLTYFQNEAQLEKSRLLSDRFSAERPKGSFSTLEIQRTEQGDSAMYLCASSDSVGDSGANVLTFGAGSRLTVL.

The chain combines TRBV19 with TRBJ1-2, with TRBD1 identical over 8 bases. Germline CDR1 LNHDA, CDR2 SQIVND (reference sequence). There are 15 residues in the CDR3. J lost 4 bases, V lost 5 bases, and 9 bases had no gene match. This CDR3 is CASSSPLQGAYGYTF. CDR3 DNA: TGTGCCAGTAGTTCCCCCCTCCAGGGGGCCTATGGCTACACCTTC.

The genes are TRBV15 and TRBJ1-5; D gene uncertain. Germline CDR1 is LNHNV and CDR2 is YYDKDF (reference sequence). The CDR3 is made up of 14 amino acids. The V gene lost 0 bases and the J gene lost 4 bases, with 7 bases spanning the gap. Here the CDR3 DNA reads TGTGCCACCAGCAGAGATCGCCAGAATCAGCCCCAGCATTTT. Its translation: CATSRDRQNQPQHF.

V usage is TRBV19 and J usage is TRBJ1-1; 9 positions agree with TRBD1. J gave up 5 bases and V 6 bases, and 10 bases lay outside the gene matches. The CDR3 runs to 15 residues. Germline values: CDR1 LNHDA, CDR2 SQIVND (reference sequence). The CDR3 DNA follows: TGTGCCAGTAGATACGGGACAGGGTGGGAGACTGAAGCTTTCTTT. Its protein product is CASRYGTGWETEAFF.

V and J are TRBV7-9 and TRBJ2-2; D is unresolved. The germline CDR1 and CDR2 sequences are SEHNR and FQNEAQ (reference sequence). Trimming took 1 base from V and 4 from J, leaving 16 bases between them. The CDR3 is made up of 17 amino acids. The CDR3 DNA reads TGTGCCAGCAGCTTAGGAATGCGGCGAAACTCCACCGGGGAGCTGTTTTTT. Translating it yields CASSLGMRRNSTGELFF.

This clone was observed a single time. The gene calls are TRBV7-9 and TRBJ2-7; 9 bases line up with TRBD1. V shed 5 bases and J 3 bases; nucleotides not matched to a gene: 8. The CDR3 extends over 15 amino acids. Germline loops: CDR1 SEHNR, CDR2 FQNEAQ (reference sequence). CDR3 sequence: CASSGGGQGIYEQYF. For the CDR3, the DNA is TGTGCCAGCAGCGGCGGGGGACAGGGAATCTACGAGCAGTACTTC.

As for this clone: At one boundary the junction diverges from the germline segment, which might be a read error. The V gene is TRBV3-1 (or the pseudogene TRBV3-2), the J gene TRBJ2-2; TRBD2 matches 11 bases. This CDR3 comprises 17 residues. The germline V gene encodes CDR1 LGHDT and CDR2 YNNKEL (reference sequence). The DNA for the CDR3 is TGTGCCAGCAGCCAAGTAGCGGGAGGGTGGAACGCCGGGGAGCTGTTTTTT. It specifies CASSQVAGGWNAGELFF.

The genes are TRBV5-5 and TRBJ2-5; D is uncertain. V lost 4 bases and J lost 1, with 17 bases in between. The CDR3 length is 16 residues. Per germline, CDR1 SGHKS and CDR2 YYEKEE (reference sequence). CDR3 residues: CASSHSASVSQETQYF. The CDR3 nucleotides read TGTGCCAGCAGCCACTCAGCCAGCGTATCCCAAGAGACCCAGTACTTC.

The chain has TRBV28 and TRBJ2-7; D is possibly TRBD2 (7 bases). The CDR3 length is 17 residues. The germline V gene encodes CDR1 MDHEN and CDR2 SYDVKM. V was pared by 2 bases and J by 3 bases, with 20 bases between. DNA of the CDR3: TGTGCCAGCAGTTTAATTGGGGGGGGGCAGTTGTTCTACGAGCAGTACTTC. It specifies CASSLIGGGQLFYEQYF.

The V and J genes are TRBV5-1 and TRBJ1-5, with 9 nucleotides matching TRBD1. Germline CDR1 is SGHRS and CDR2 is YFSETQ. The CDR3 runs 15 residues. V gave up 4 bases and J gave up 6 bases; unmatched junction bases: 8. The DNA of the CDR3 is TGCGCCAGCAGCGTGGACAGGGGTTCGGGTCAGCCCCAGCATTTT. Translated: CASSVDRGSGQPQHF.

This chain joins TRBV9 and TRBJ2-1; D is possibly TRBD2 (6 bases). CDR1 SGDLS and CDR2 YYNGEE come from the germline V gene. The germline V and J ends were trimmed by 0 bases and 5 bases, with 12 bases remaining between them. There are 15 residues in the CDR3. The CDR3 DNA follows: TGTGCCAGCAGCGTAGAGCGGGTCGGGCACAATGAGCAGTTCTTC. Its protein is CASSVERVGHNEQFF.

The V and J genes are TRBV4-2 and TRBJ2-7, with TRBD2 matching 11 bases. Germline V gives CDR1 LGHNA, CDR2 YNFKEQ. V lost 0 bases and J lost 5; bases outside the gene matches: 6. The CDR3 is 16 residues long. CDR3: CASSQDTSGSRNEQYF. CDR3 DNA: TGTGCCAGCAGCCAAGACACTAGCGGGAGTCGGAACGAGCAGTACTTC.

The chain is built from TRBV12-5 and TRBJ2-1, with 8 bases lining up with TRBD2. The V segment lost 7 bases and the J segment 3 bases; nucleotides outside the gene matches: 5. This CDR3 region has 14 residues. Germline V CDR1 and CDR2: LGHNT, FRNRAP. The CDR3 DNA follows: TGTGCTAGTGAAGGCGGGAGGAACTACAATGAGCAGTTCTTC. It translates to CASEGGRNYNEQFF. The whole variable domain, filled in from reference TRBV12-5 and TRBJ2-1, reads DARVTQTPRHKVTEMGQEVTMRCQPILGHNTVFWYRQTMMQGLELLAYFRNRAPLDDSGMPKDRFSAEMPDATLATLKIQPSEPRDSAVYFCASEGGRNYNEQFFGPGTRLTVL.

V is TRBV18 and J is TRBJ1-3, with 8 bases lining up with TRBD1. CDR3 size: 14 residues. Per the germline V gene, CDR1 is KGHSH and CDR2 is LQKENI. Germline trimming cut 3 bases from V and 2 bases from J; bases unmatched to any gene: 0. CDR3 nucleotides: TGTGCCAGCTCACCGACAGGGGCTGGAAACACCATATATTTT. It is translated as CASSPTGAGNTIYF.

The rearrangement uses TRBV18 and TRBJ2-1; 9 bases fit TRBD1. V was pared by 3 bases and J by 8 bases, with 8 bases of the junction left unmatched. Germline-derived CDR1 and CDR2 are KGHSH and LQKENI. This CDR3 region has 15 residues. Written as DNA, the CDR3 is TGTGCCAGCTCACCCCTCCGGGACAGGGTCCATGAGCAGTTCTTC. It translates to CASSPLRDRVHEQFF.

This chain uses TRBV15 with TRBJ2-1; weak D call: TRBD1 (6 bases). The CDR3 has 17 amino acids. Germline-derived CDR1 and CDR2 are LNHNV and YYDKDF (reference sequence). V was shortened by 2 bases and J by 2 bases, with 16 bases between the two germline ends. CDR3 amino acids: CATSRTGKGLTYNEQFF. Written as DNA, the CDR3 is TGTGCCACCAGCAGAACAGGGAAGGGGTTGACCTACAATGAGCAGTTCTTC.

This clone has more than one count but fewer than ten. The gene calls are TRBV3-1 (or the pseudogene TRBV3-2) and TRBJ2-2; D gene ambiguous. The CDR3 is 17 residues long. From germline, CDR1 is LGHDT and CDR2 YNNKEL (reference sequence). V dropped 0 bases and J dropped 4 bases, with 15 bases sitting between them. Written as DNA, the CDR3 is TGTGCCAGCAGCCAAGATCCCCCCCCCTTCGGCACCGGGGAGCTGTTTTTT. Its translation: CASSQDPPPFGTGELFF.

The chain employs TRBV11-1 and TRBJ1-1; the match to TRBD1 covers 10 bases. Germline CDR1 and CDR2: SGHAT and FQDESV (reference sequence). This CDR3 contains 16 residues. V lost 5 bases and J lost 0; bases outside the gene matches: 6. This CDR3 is CASSRGQGGVNTEAFF. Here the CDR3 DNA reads TGTGCCAGCAGCCGCGGACAGGGGGGGGTGAACACTGAAGCTTTCTTT.